Below, 9 T cell receptor beta chains from the same sample are listed, as sequenced in a study of PD-L1 blockade in urothelial cancer. TCRdb's table, derived via immunoSEQ multiplex PCR, lists solely in-frame clones and lacks some. Among some 56,000 clones, more than 80% were seen once, and the ten largest hold 1% to 1.5%. Indicated time point: pretreatment peripheral blood. Source: PBMCs, taken around atezolizumab (anti-PD-L1) treatment. These receptors came from a man aged 45 to 65 with urothelial cancer.

The chain employs TRBV19 and TRBJ2-1, with D possibly being TRBD1 (5 bases). The germline V gene encodes CDR1 LNHDA and CDR2 SQIVND (reference sequence). Trimming cost V 5 bases and J 6 bases, with 14 bases left between them. The length of the CDR3 is 14 residues. CDR3 sequence (DNA): TGTGCCAGTAGTCTGGCGGCAGGGCGCAATGAGCAGTTCTTC. Residues: CASSLAAGRNEQFF.

This clone was picked up a small number of times. The CDR3 nucleotides are TGTGCCAGCAGCCCCCTAAGCGCGAGCTCCTACAATGAGCAGTTCTTC. It codes for CASSPLSASSYNEQFF. The rearrangement links TRBV14 to TRBJ2-1; no definite D call. The V gene lost 4 bases and the J gene lost 0 bases, with 13 bases spanning the gap. Germline CDR1 reads SGHDN; CDR2 reads FVKESK. This CDR3 has 16 residues.

This chain links TRBV5-5 with TRBJ2-2; D is possibly TRBD2 (6 bases). This CDR3 spans 16 amino acids. Per germline, CDR1 SGHKS and CDR2 YYEKEE (reference sequence). Trimming removed 4 bases from V and 3 bases from J, with 16 bases in between. CDR3: CASSPWASVHTGELFF. In DNA, the CDR3 is TGTGCCAGCAGCCCGTGGGCTAGCGTTCACACCGGGGAGCTGTTTTTT. The whole variable domain, remainder taken from reference TRBV5-5 and TRBJ2-2, is DAGVTQSPTHLIKTRGQQVTLRCSPISGHKSVSWYQQVLGQGPQFIFQYYEKEERGRGNFPDRFSARQFPNYSSELNVNALLLGDSALYLCASSPWASVHTGELFFGEGSRLTVL.

This chain uses TRBV7-6 with TRBJ2-1; 14 bases agree with TRBD2. The V and J ends lost 1 base and 1 base, in that order; junction bases with no gene match: 9. The CDR3 has 20 residues. Germline CDR1 SGHVS, CDR2 FNYEAQ. The CDR3 sequence is CASSLGRVTSGGASYNEQFF. In nucleotides, the CDR3 is TGTGCCAGCAGCTTAGGTCGGGTGACTAGCGGGGGGGCGTCCTACAATGAGCAGTTCTTC.

J is TRBJ2-7 and V is TRBV11-2, with D possibly matching TRBD1 (6 bases). V lost 5 bases to trimming and J lost 0 bases, with 14 bases between them. Germline V gives CDR1 SGHAT, CDR2 FQNNGV. The CDR3 spans 15 residues. In DNA form, the CDR3 reads TGTGCCAGCAGCCCGGGACAACCCGGCTCCTACGAGCAGTACTTC. It specifies CASSPGQPGSYEQYF.

The rearrangement joins TRBV27 to TRBJ2-1, with 13 bases aligning to TRBD2. CDR1 and CDR2 from the germline V gene are MNHEY and SMNVEV (reference sequence). The CDR3 covers 17 residues. Trimming at V came to 6 bases and at J to 0 bases, leaving 5 bases not matched to a gene. CDR3 DNA: TGTGCCAGCAGCCCCGGACTAGCGGGGGTCTCCTACAATGAGCAGTTCTTC. Encoded protein: CASSPGLAGVSYNEQFF.

This chain links TRBV30 with TRBJ2-7, with 7 nucleotides matching TRBD2. V was pared by 3 bases and J by 4 bases, with 6 bases of the junction left unmatched. CDR1 is GTSNPN, CDR2 SVGIG, per germline (reference sequence). CDR3 size: 13 residues. CDR3 in amino acids: CAWSFGGSYEQYF. The CDR3 region has the DNA TGTGCCTGGAGCTTCGGGGGGTCGTACGAGCAGTACTTC.

This clone was recorded a few times. The chain carries TRBV27 and TRBJ1-2, with TRBD1 identical over 7 bases. Germline V gives CDR1 MNHEY, CDR2 SMNVEV (reference sequence). The CDR3 has 15 residues. V trimming: 5 bases; J trimming: 5 bases; junction bases outside the gene matches: 11. The CDR3 region has the DNA TGTGCCAGCAGTATGAGACAGGGCCCACCGTATGGCTACACCTTC. This gives the protein CASSMRQGPPYGYTF.

This clone was picked up one time. The CDR3, as DNA: TGTGCCATCAGTGGACAGGGAAATGGGGCCAACGTCCTGACTTTC. Translation gives CAISGQGNGANVLTF. The chain couples TRBV10-3 to TRBJ2-6; 7 nucleotides agree with TRBD1. Germline-derived CDR1 and CDR2 are ENHRY and SYGVKD. The V and J ends lost 4 bases and 3 bases, in that order; junction bases with no gene match: 3. This CDR3 is 15 amino acids long.